Listed below are T cell receptor beta chains from one sample, sequenced in a study of T cells in Graves' hyperthyroidism and ophthalmopathy. TCRdb independently ran MiXCR on the multiplex PCR reads; one entry per CDR3 protein. The sample lists about 420,000 distinct CDR3 sequences, roughly 13% occurring once. The sample consisted of blood. These receptors were taken from a woman between 18 and 29 years old with Graves' hyperthyroidism. CDR3s include the opening cysteine and the closing phenylalanine or tryptophan. A D gene is named only where the DNA matches it firmly. Size values are once, few and many counts, or a class for expanded clones, and some rows have none.

TRBD1	TRBV30	many	TRBJ2-7	CAAHRDRGYEQYF	TGTGCCGCTCACCGGGACAGGGGGTACGAGCAGTACTTC
TRBD1	TRBV7-3	many	TRBJ1-1	CASSYRDRGPYTEAFF	TGTGCCAGCAGCTACCGGGACAGGGGACCCTACACTGAAGCTTTCTTT
.	TRBV11-2	many	TRBJ2-2	CASSPSGRNTGELFF	TGTGCCAGCAGCCCGAGCGGGCGGAACACCGGGGAGCTGTTTTTT
.	TRBV28	many	TRBJ1-5	CASSFNRPGSNQPQHF	TGTGCCAGCAGTTTCAACAGGCCTGGTAGCAATCAGCCCCAGCATTTT
.	TRBV11-2	many	TRBJ1-1	CASSLMWFEAFF	TGTGCCAGCAGCCTAATGTGGTTTGAAGCTTTCTTT
TRBD2	TRBV9	.	TRBJ2-1	CASSGAGGQFF	TGTGCCAGCAGCGGAGCGGGGGGGCAGTTCTTC
TRBD1	TRBV20-1	few	TRBJ1-5	CSAIEGAWSNQPQHF	TGCAGTGCTATCGAGGGGGCGTGGAGCAATCAGCCCCAGCATTTT
.	TRBV28	.	TRBJ1-4	CASSLYQGTNEKLFF	TGTGCCAGCAGTTTATATCAGGGGACTAATGAAAAACTGTTTTTT
TRBD1	TRBV20-1	many	TRBJ1-1	CSAIEQGHGAFF	TGCAGTGCTATCGAACAGGGGCATGGAGCTTTCTTT
.	TRBV5-1	few	TRBJ2-6	CASSLGGTSGANVLTF	TGCGCCAGCAGCCTCGGAGGAACCTCTGGGGCCAACGTCCTGACTTTC
TRBD2	TRBV29-1	.	TRBJ2-1	CSVEFAGGPYNEQFF	TGCAGCGTTGAATTCGCGGGAGGCCCCTACAATGAGCAGTTCTTC
TRBD2	TRBV4-3	.	TRBJ2-1	CASSQDGAGDYNEQFF	TGCGCCAGCAGCCAAGATGGAGCGGGGGACTACAATGAGCAGTTCTTC
.	TRBV3-1	.	TRBJ1-2	CASSQGGDNYGYTF	TGTGCCAGCAGCCAAGGGGGGGATAACTATGGCTACACCTTC
.	TRBV7-6	many	TRBJ1-4	CASSFRTPEEKLFF	TGTGCCAGCAGCTTCCGGACCCCTGAGGAAAAACTGTTTTTT
.	TRBV27	.	TRBJ2-6	CASSEGFFGANVPTF	TGTGCCAGCAGTGAGGGGTTCTTTGGGGCCAACGTCCCGACTTTC
TRBD2	TRBV28	many	TRBJ2-1	CASSPSGSGRYGNEQFF	TGTGCCAGCAGTCCCAGTGGTAGCGGGAGGTATGGTAATGAGCAGTTCTTC
.	TRBV3-1	few	TRBJ2-7	CASSQSPLAAIYEQYF	TGTGCCAGCAGCCAAAGTCCCTTGGCGGCGATCTACGAGCAGTACTTC
.	TRBV5-4	once	TRBJ2-1	CASMGGGFSYNEQFF	TGTGCCAGCATGGGGGGCGGATTCTCCTACAATGAGCAGTTCTTC
.	TRBV6-2/TRBV6-3	few	TRBJ1-6	CASSYSIGSEETPLHF	TGTGCCAGCAGTTACTCGATCGGGTCAGAAGAGACACCCCTCCACTTT
.	TRBV3-1	many	TRBJ1-1	CASSQVGGTTEAFF	TGTGCCAGCAGCCAAGTTGGGGGGACCACTGAAGCTTTCTTT
TRBD2	TRBV11-2	many	TRBJ2-3	CASTPGLAGVMDTQYF	TGTGCCAGCACCCCGGGACTAGCGGGAGTGATGGATACGCAGTATTTT
TRBD1	TRBV28	many	TRBJ1-2	CASSSLGRQGHYGYTF	TGTGCCAGCAGTTCCCTGGGGCGACAGGGACACTATGGCTACACCTTC
.	TRBV28	many	TRBJ1-2	CASSSLGGVYGYTF	TGTGCCAGCAGTTCGCTTGGGGGCGTCTATGGCTACACCTTC
.	TRBV6-2/TRBV6-3	.	TRBJ2-7	CASRMGGRSTYEQYF	TGTGCCAGCAGGATGGGGGGGCGAAGCACCTACGAGCAGTACTTC
TRBD1	TRBV5-1	many	TRBJ2-5	CASSFGDRGGETQYF	TGCGCCAGCAGCTTTGGGGACAGGGGAGGAGAGACCCAGTACTTC
.	TRBV19	.	TRBJ1-5	CASSIGDRWDQPQHF	TGTGCCAGTAGTATTGGCGACAGGTGGGATCAGCCCCAGCATTTT
TRBD1	TRBV12-3/TRBV12-4	many	TRBJ1-1	CASSSLQGPNTEAFF	TGTGCCAGCAGCTCCCTACAGGGGCCGAACACTGAAGCTTTCTTT
.	TRBV30	many	TRBJ2-1	CAWMPGTRIDEQFF	TGTGCCTGGATGCCGGGAACGAGGATCGATGAGCAGTTCTTC
.	TRBV19	many	TRBJ1-5	CASTPVRILDNQPQHF	TGTGCCAGTACCCCCGTCAGGATCCTGGACAATCAGCCCCAGCATTTT
.	TRBV11-3	many	TRBJ2-1	CASSKQGWHEQFF	TGTGCCAGCAGCAAACAGGGCTGGCATGAGCAGTTCTTC
.	TRBV10-3	few	TRBJ2-1	CAIRTDTYNEQFF	TGTGCCATCAGAACTGACACCTACAATGAGCAGTTCTTC
TRBD1	TRBV11-2	few	TRBJ1-5	CASSLDRADQPQHF	TGTGCCAGCAGCTTGGACAGGGCGGATCAGCCCCAGCATTTT
.	TRBV12-3/TRBV12-4	many	TRBJ1-1	CASSLVETGEAFF	TGTGCCAGCAGTTTAGTGGAGACAGGTGAAGCTTTCTTT
TRBD2	TRBV5-4	.	TRBJ2-7	CASSSPAGVYEQYF	TGTGCCAGCAGCTCCCCCGCGGGAGTCTACGAGCAGTACTTC
.	TRBV4-3	.	TRBJ1-5	CASSQDTAVSNQPQHF	TGCGCCAGCAGCCAAGATACGGCGGTAAGCAATCAGCCCCAGCATTTT
TRBD2	TRBV29-1	few	TRBJ2-7	CSVEVSPSGGAAYEQYF	TGCAGCGTTGAAGTCTCTCCTAGCGGGGGGGCGGCCTACGAGCAGTACTTC
TRBD1	TRBV20-1	few	TRBJ1-3	CSARTGQVSGNTIYF	TGCAGTGCTAGAACCGGACAGGTCTCTGGAAACACCATATATTTT
.	TRBV2	many	TRBJ1-2	CASSDMAGNYGYTF	TGTGCCAGCAGTGATATGGCCGGGAACTATGGCTACACCTTC
TRBD2	TRBV7-9	many	TRBJ2-1	CASSIFRILAGGNYEQFF	TGTGCCAGCAGCATTTTTCGGATCTTGGCGGGAGGAAACTATGAGCAGTTCTTC
.	TRBV11-2	many	TRBJ2-2	CASSLAHGAGELFF	TGTGCCAGCAGCTTAGCTCATGGTGCCGGGGAGCTGTTTTTT
.	TRBV20-1	few	TRBJ2-5	CSARDSQAGKETQYF	TGCAGTGCTAGAGATTCCCAGGCAGGAAAAGAGACCCAGTACTTC
.	TRBV5-8	many	TRBJ2-1	CASSLADRSQQFF	TGTGCCAGCAGCTTGGCCGATAGGTCCCAGCAGTTCTTC
.	TRBV28	.	TRBJ1-1	CASSHGPPGTEAFF	TGTGCCAGCAGCCACGGGCCCCCGGGGACTGAAGCTTTCTTT
.	TRBV6-1	many	TRBJ2-7	CASRENPYEQYF	TGTGCCAGCCGGGAGAACCCCTACGAGCAGTACTTC
.	TRBV30	few	TRBJ1-3	CAWSAYSGNTIYF	TGTGCCTGGAGCGCGTACTCTGGAAACACCATATATTTT
TRBD2	TRBV7-2	few	TRBJ2-7	CASRTSGICEQYF	TGTGCCAGTCGGACTAGCGGGATTTGCGAGCAGTACTTC
TRBD1	TRBV2	.	TRBJ1-1	CASRGTDKMNTEAFF	TGTGCCAGCAGGGGGACAGACAAAATGAACACTGAAGCTTTCTTT
TRBD2	TRBV2	.	TRBJ2-5	CASSVNSGREETQYF	TGTGCCAGCAGTGTAAATAGCGGGAGGGAAGAGACCCAGTACTTC
TRBD2	TRBV6-8	once	TRBJ2-1	CATRISWEGLGNEQFF	TGTGCGACCCGAATTTCTTGGGAGGGATTGGGCAATGAGCAGTTCTTC
.	TRBV20-1	.	TRBJ2-5	CSAIVRQETQYF	TGCAGTGCTATCGTCCGCCAAGAGACCCAGTACTTC
.	TRBV14	many	TRBJ1-2	CASSPGLYYGYTF	TGTGCCAGCAGCCCAGGACTGTACTATGGCTACACCTTC
TRBD2	TRBV28	many	TRBJ2-1	CASIPASGTSALGKQFF	TGTGCCAGCATCCCGGCCTCCGGGACTAGCGCCCTAGGGAAGCAGTTCTTC
.	TRBV20-1	many	TRBJ2-5	CSARSGGAGEGETQYF	TGCAGTGCTAGATCAGGGGGGGCAGGGGAGGGGGAGACCCAGTACTTC